Presented here are 20 T cell receptor beta chains from one specimen sequenced in a study of T cells in Graves' hyperthyroidism and ophthalmopathy. Amplification of TCR beta CDR3 regions was performed using RNA transcripts as template. A first-round RT-PCR of the TCR CDR3 used the HTBI primer set. TCRdb passed the multiplex PCR reads through MiXCR, listing each CDR3 protein once. The sample carries approximately 570,000 distinct CDR3 sequences, about 20% recorded once. Material: blood. These receptors came from a man in his forties with Graves' ophthalmopathy.

The V and J genes are TRBV14 and TRBJ1-1; TRBD1 might be the D (5 bases). The CDR3 spans 14 residues. Germline V gene sequence: CDR1 SGHDN, CDR2 FVKESK. Between the trimmed V and J ends, which lost 3 bases and 0 bases, there was a span of 8 bases. Here the CDR3 DNA reads TGTGCCAGCAGCCACGGACATTTGAACACTGAAGCTTTCTTT. As protein: CASSHGHLNTEAFF.

The table lists this clonotype with a few counts. The chain joins TRBV12-3 or TRBV12-4 to TRBJ2-2; 7 nucleotides match TRBD1. The ends lost 4 bases at V and 4 bases at J; junction bases unmatched: 3. The CDR3 has 14 amino acids. As DNA, the CDR3 is TGTGCCAGCAGTTGGGACAGAACCACCGGGGAGCTGTTTTTT. Amino acids: CASSWDRTTGELFF.

The CDR3 sequence is CASSQPRGDRVLEKLFF. CDR3 nucleotides: TGCGCCAGCAGCCAGCCAAGGGGGGACAGGGTTTTGGAGAAACTGTTTTTT. The chain couples TRBV4-1 to TRBJ1-4, with 9 bases that match TRBD1. This CDR3 has 17 amino acids. CDR1 MGHRA and CDR2 YSYEKL come from the germline V gene. The J segment lost 11 bases and the V segment lost 3 bases, leaving 16 bases of the junction unmatched.

V is TRBV6-2 or TRBV6-3 and J is TRBJ2-1; the D is unclear. Germline CDR1 is MNHEY and CDR2 is SVGEGT. The CDR3 covers 13 residues. Trimming removed 6 bases from V and 5 bases from J, with 11 bases in between. CDR3 DNA: TGTGCCAGCAGGACGATGATGAACAATGAGCAGTTCTTC. Its protein is CASRTMMNNEQFF.

The CDR3 bases are TGCAGTGCTAGAGGGTCTTTTGGGACTAGCGGTCCGTTGGGAAATGAGCAGTTCTTC. Its translation: CSARGSFGTSGPLGNEQFF. The chain employs TRBV20-1 and TRBJ2-1, with 11 nucleotides matching TRBD2. The J segment lost 7 bases and the V segment lost 1 base, leaving 18 bases of the junction unmatched. Germline-derived CDR1 and CDR2 are DFQATT and SNEGSKA (reference sequence). CDR3 length: 19 amino acids.

This clonotype was counted ten times or more. The chain uses TRBV7-9 and TRBJ2-1, with TRBD1 identical over 7 bases. J was trimmed by 8 bases and V by 3 bases; bases with no gene match: 10. Germline values: CDR1 SEHNR, CDR2 FQNEAQ (reference sequence). The CDR3 length is 15 residues. CDR3 residues: CASSFWPSGGYEQFF. The CDR3 region has the DNA TGTGCCAGCAGCTTCTGGCCTTCAGGGGGATATGAGCAGTTCTTC.

This clonotype was seen a few times. This chain links TRBV10-3 with TRBJ2-3; TRBD2 matches at 9 bases. This CDR3 is built from 14 residues. From germline, CDR1 is ENHRY and CDR2 SYGVKD. V was pared by 8 bases and J by 1 base, with 4 bases of the junction left unmatched. The CDR3 DNA reads TGTGCCATCCGTAAGCGGGAGGGCACAGATACGCAGTATTTT. Its protein product is CAIRKREGTDTQYF.

This clonotype has ten or more counts. The chain joins TRBV30 to TRBJ2-7; D tentatively reads TRBD1 or TRBD2 (7 bases each). V was shortened by 3 bases and J by 1 base, with 10 bases between the two germline ends. Germline V gene lookup returns CDR1 GTSNPN and CDR2 SVGIG (reference sequence). The CDR3 length is 13 residues. The chain's CDR3 is CAWRAGQSYEQYF. CDR3 in DNA: TGTGCCTGGAGAGCGGGACAGTCCTACGAGCAGTACTTC.

The rearrangement joins TRBV20-1 to TRBJ1-4, with 9 bases that match TRBD1. The V gene's germline CDR1 is DFQATT and CDR2 SNEGSKA (reference sequence). This CDR3 spans 15 amino acids. J was trimmed by 8 bases and V by 0 bases; bases with no gene match: 7. In DNA, the CDR3 is TGCAGTGCTAGAGATCTGGGGGGGACAGGGGAAAAACTGTTTTTT. This translates into CSARDLGGTGEKLFF.

The chain is built from TRBV30 and TRBJ1-2; D is unclear. CDR1 GTSNPN and CDR2 SVGIG come from the germline V gene (reference sequence). The CDR3 is made up of 12 amino acids. Trimming removed 0 bases at V and 7 bases at J, with 9 bases between. The CDR3 is CAWSVNGIGYTF. The CDR3 nucleotides are TGTGCCTGGAGTGTAAACGGGATTGGCTACACCTTC.

This clonotype turned up a few times. The chain carries TRBV18 and TRBJ2-3; 12 nucleotides align to TRBD2. This CDR3 comprises 15 residues. Trimming cost V 6 bases and J 5 bases; bases outside gene matches: 6. The V gene's germline CDR1 is KGHSH and CDR2 LQKENI. The CDR3 DNA follows: TGTGCCAGCTCCCAACGACTAGCGGGAGTAGATACGCAGTATTTT. Its translation is CASSQRLAGVDTQYF.

The chain carries TRBV9 and TRBJ2-6; maybe TRBD1 (6 bases). The CDR3 totals 18 residues. Deletions cut 1 base from V and 4 bases from J, with 18 bases between. Germline V gives CDR1 SGDLS, CDR2 YYNGEE. CDR3 nucleotides: TGTGCCAGCAGCGTACCCATCCCCAGGGGTGACGGGGCCAACGTCCTGACTTTC. This translates into CASSVPIPRGDGANVLTF.

As to this clonotype: A much bigger clone sits one base away, suggesting this may be a read error. V is TRBV6-2 or TRBV6-3 and J is TRBJ2-5; TRBD1 matches 7 bases. CDR3 length: 13 amino acids. CDR1 is MNHEY and CDR2 is SVGEGT in the germline V gene. After removal of 8 bases from V and 2 bases from J, the junction contained 5 bases not matched to a gene. CDR3 in amino acids: CASRDSPQETQYF. The CDR3 DNA reads as TGTGCCAGCCGGGACAGCCCTCAAGAGACCCAGTACTTC.

In its sample, this clonotype was seen many times. This chain links TRBV28 with TRBJ2-3; D not certain. Germline-derived CDR1 and CDR2 are MDHEN and SYDVKM. The V and J ends lost 6 bases and 0 bases respectively, with 13 bases between them. This CDR3 comprises 15 residues. CDR3 amino acids: CASSPGKTSTDTQYF. CDR3 coding DNA: TGTGCCAGCAGCCCCGGAAAGACTAGCACAGATACGCAGTATTTT.

This clonotype was observed a few times. This chain connects TRBV15 to TRBJ1-5; TRBD1 is a possible D gene (5 bases). The CDR3 runs 15 residues. Deletions cut 8 bases from V and 3 bases from J, with 17 bases between. The germline CDR1 and CDR2 sequences are LNHNV and YYDKDF (reference sequence). The DNA of the CDR3 is TGTGCCACCGGTGCGGGACGGGATTTCAATCAGCCCCAGCATTTT. Its protein is CATGAGRDFNQPQHF.

This clonotype has a handful of counts. The chain links TRBV4-2 to TRBJ2-5; 16 bases align to TRBD2. The germline V gene has CDR1 LGHNA and CDR2 YNFKEQ. J lost 4 bases, V lost 4 bases, and 9 bases had no gene match. The CDR3 extends over 18 amino acids. This CDR3 is CASSPGTSGGAGGETQYF. Here the CDR3 DNA reads TGTGCCAGCAGCCCCGGGACTAGCGGGGGGGCAGGAGGAGAGACCCAGTACTTC.

The chain joins TRBV4-1 to TRBJ2-3; TRBD2 aligns across 10 bases. The CDR3 is made up of 18 amino acids. The J segment lost 3 bases and the V segment lost 6 bases, leaving 15 bases of the junction unmatched. Germline CDR1 MGHRA, CDR2 YSYEKL. The CDR3 coding sequence is TGCGCCAGCAGGGGATGGATAGCGGGAGGCCAAGCGACAGATACGCAGTATTTT. This codes for CASRGWIAGGQATDTQYF.

This clonotype was seen a handful of times. The chain couples TRBV7-8 to TRBJ1-2, with 8 bases matching TRBD1. Trimming at V came to 3 bases and at J to 0 bases, leaving 12 bases not matched to a gene. In germline, CDR1 is SGHVS, CDR2 FQNEAQ. The CDR3 runs 18 residues. The CDR3 DNA follows: TGTGCCAGCAGCTTCCCACGGGACAGGATCCCCGCTAACTATGGCTACACCTTC. As protein: CASSFPRDRIPANYGYTF. The variable domain in full, completed from reference TRBV7-8 and TRBJ1-2, reads GAGVSQSPRYKVAKRGQDVALRCDPISGHVSLFWYQQALGQGPEFLTYFQNEAQLDKSGLPSDRFFAERPEGSVSTLKIQRTQQEDSAVYLCASSFPRDRIPANYGYTFGSGTRLTVV.

The table lists this clonotype with a few counts. V gene TRBV6-2 or TRBV6-3 combines with J gene TRBJ2-6; possible D gene TRBD2, 5 bases. V dropped 5 bases and J dropped 0 bases, with 8 bases sitting between them. The CDR3 totals 15 residues. Germline V CDR1 and CDR2: MNHEY, SVGEGT. The CDR3 sequence: CASSRGFSGANVLTF. The CDR3 DNA reads TGTGCCAGCAGTCGCGGGTTCTCTGGGGCCAACGTCCTGACTTTC.

About this clonotype itself: With a much larger clone just one base away, this may be a read error. The chain joins TRBV10-3 to TRBJ2-7; D is possibly TRBD1 (6 bases). CDR3 length: 16 residues. The germline CDR1 and CDR2 sequences are ENHRY and SYGVKD. Trimming cost V 2 bases and J 0 bases, with 14 bases left between them. CDR3 DNA: TGTGCCATCAGTGAGGCCCGGACAGCCAGCTCCTACGAGCAGTACTTC. Its translation: CAISEARTASSYEQYF.